The rows below give T cell receptor beta chains drawn from one sample of a study of CD8+ T cells in alopecia areata. This table comes from immunoSEQ multiplex PCR, and its TCRdb copy is limited to in-frame clones, with some not included. The data contain about 290,000 clones, nearly 60% of them singletons. The sample was CD4+ T cells sorted from blood, taken at week 24, from a patient treated with tofacitinib. Receptors originate from a human donor with alopecia areata. Both conserved end residues are part of each CDR3. D genes are given only for firm matches. For some rows the clone size is stated as once, few or many, or as a class when expanded; others skip it.

J: TRBJ2-7; D: TRBD1; size: .; V: TRBV18; CDR3: CASSQGQGASYEQYF; DNA: TGTGCCAGCTCGCAGGGACAGGGGGCCTCCTACGAGCAGTACTTC
J: TRBJ1-2; D: TRBD1; size: .; V: TRBV6-6; CDR3: CASSYDRGLGYGYTF; DNA: TGTGCCAGCAGTTACGACAGGGGGCTCGGCTATGGCTACACCTTC
J: TRBJ1-2; D: .; size: .; V: TRBV7-2; CDR3: CASSIDSFNAYTF; DNA: TGTGCCAGCAGCATCGACAGTTTCAATGCCTACACCTTC
J: TRBJ1-1; D: .; size: .; V: TRBV13; CDR3: CASSLGDLNTEAFF; DNA: TGTGCCAGCAGCTTAGGGGACCTGAACACTGAAGCTTTCTTT
J: TRBJ1-1; D: .; size: few; V: TRBV27; CDR3: CASSFVKARGLNTEAFF; DNA: TGTGCCAGCAGTTTTGTTAAAGCTCGGGGCTTGAACACTGAAGCTTTCTTT
J: TRBJ1-5; D: .; size: .; V: TRBV6-6; CDR3: CASSKRDQPQHF; DNA: TGTGCCAGCAGTAAAAGGGATCAGCCCCAGCATTTT
J: TRBJ2-3; D: TRBD1; size: few; V: TRBV5-4; CDR3: CASRSRDRGPADTQYF; DNA: TGTGCCAGCCGCTCCCGGGACAGGGGGCCTGCAGATACGCAGTATTTT
J: TRBJ1-5; D: .; size: .; V: TRBV5-6; CDR3: CASSSTDRPNQPQHF; DNA: TGTGCCAGCAGCTCAACCGACAGACCCAATCAGCCCCAGCATTTT
J: TRBJ1-2; D: .; size: many; V: TRBV7-2; CDR3: CASSLVIQGEAFTF; DNA: TGTGCCAGCAGCTTAGTTATCCAGGGCGAGGCGTTTACCTTC
J: TRBJ2-7; D: .; size: few; V: TRBV6-5; CDR3: CASSYRDTSYEQYF; DNA: TGTGCCAGCAGTTACCGGGACACCTCCTACGAGCAGTACTTC
J: TRBJ2-7; D: .; size: .; V: TRBV7-2; CDR3: CASSFAASYEQYF; DNA: TGTGCCAGCAGCTTCGCAGCCTCCTACGAGCAGTACTTC
J: TRBJ2-2; D: .; size: .; V: TRBV7-2; CDR3: CASSLDSGQTGELFF; DNA: TGTGCCAGCAGCCTGGACTCTGGGCAAACCGGGGAGCTGTTTTTT
J: TRBJ2-7; D: .; size: .; V: TRBV9; CDR3: CASSVGPWGAQYF; DNA: TGTGCCAGCAGCGTAGGCCCTTGGGGAGCGCAGTACTTC
J: TRBJ2-3; D: .; size: .; V: TRBV7-2; CDR3: CASRRAPRTHTDTQYF; DNA: TGTGCCAGCAGACGGGCTCCTCGGACCCACACAGATACGCAGTATTTT
J: TRBJ2-3; D: TRBD1; size: .; V: TRBV5-4; CDR3: CASSGDRSDTQYF; DNA: TGTGCCAGCAGCGGGGACAGGTCCGATACGCAGTATTTT
J: TRBJ1-1; D: .; size: .; V: TRBV5-6; CDR3: CASTLKGGRFWNTEAFF; DNA: TGTGCCAGCACCCTCAAGGGAGGGAGGTTTTGGAACACTGAAGCTTTCTTT
J: TRBJ2-4; D: .; size: .; V: TRBV27; CDR3: CASSSRSLAKNIQYF; DNA: TGTGCCAGCTCCTCAAGGTCTCTAGCCAAAAACATTCAGTACTTC